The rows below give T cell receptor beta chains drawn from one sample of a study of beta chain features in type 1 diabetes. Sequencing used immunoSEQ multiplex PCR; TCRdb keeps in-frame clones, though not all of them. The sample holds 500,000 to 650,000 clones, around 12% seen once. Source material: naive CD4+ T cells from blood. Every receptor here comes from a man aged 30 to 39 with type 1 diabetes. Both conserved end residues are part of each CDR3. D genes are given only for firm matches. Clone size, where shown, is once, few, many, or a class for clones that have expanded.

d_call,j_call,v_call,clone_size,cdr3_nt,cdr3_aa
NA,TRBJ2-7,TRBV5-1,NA,TGCGCCAGCAGCCCACAACAGGGTGCTTACGAGCAGTACTTC,CASSPQQGAYEQYF
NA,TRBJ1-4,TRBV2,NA,TGTGCCAGCAGTGAACCGTTCTCGGATTTGGAAAAACTGTTTTTT,CASSEPFSDLEKLFF
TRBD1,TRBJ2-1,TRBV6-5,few,TGTGCCAGCAGCTCCACGACAGGGGGCGAGAATGAGCAGTTCTTC,CASSSTTGGENEQFF
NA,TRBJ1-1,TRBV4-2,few,TGTGCCAGCGGCTCGCTTGGCGGGGGGGACACTGAAGCTTTCTTT,CASGSLGGGDTEAFF
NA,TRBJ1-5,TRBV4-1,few,TGCGCCAGCAGCCAAGTGCGGGGGGCAACGCAGCCCCAGCATTTT,CASSQVRGATQPQHF
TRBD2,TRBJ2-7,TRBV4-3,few,TGCGCCAGCAGCCAGGCTAGCGGGGGGGCCCGGGGCGGCGAGCAGTACTTC,CASSQASGGARGGEQYF
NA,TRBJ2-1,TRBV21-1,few,TGTGCCAGCAGCACACCCGGGACTCTAAACCACAATGAGCAGTTCTTC,CASSTPGTLNHNEQFF
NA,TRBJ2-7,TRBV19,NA,TGTGCCAGTAGAATAGGAGAATTCAGCTCCTACGAGCAGTACTTC,CASRIGEFSSYEQYF
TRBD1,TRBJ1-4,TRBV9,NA,TGTGCCAGCAGCCCTCTGGGACAGGCTGCAACTAATGAAAAACTGTTTTTT,CASSPLGQAATNEKLFF
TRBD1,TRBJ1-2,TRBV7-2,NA,TGTGCCAGCAGCTTACAGGGACAGGGGATAGATGGCTACACCTTC,CASSLQGQGIDGYTF
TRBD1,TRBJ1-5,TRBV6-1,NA,TGTGCCAGCAGTGAAAAATGGGACAGGGATAGCAATCAGCCCCAGCATTTT,CASSEKWDRDSNQPQHF
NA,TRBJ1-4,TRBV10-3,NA,TGTGCCATCAGTGATTCGGCAGGGGATAATGAAAAACTGTTTTTT,CAISDSAGDNEKLFF
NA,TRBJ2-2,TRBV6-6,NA,TGTGCCAGCAGTTATGCAGCGAGTGGCACCGGGGAGCTGTTTTTT,CASSYAASGTGELFF
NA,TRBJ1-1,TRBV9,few,TGTGCCAGCAGCCCGAGCCCAGGGTGGACTGAAGCTTTCTTT,CASSPSPGWTEAFF
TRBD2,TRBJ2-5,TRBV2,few,TGTGCCAGCAGTCCCCAGACTAGCGGGGGGCTAGAGACCCAGTACTTC,CASSPQTSGGLETQYF
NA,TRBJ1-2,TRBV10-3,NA,TGTGCCATCAGTGAGTTCGGGGAAGCTAACTATGGCTACACCTTC,CAISEFGEANYGYTF
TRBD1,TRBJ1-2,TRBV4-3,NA,TGCGCCAGCAGCCTCTCCGGGACAGAGAACTATGGCTACACCTTC,CASSLSGTENYGYTF
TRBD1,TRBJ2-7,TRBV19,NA,TGTGCCAGTAGTAGGACAGGGGGCTACGAGCAGTACTTC,CASSRTGGYEQYF
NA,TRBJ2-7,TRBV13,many,TGTGCCAGCAGTCCCCACAGGGACTCCTACGAGCAGTACTTC,CASSPHRDSYEQYF
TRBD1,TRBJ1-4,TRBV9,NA,TGTGCCAGCAGCGCGACAGGGTCTAATGAAAAACTGTTTTTT,CASSATGSNEKLFF
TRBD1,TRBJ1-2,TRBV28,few,TGTGCCAGCATCCAGGGACAGGGTCGCTATGGCTACACCTTC,CASIQGQGRYGYTF
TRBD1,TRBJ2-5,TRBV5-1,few,TGCGCCAGCAGCGTGGGACAGGGACTGGAGACCCAGTACTTC,CASSVGQGLETQYF
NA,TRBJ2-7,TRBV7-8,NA,TGTGCCAGCAGCTTGGTGTACGAGCAGTACTTC,CASSLVYEQYF
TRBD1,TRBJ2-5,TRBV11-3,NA,TGTGCCAGCAGCTTACCCTACGGACAGGGATCGACCCAGTACTTC,CASSLPYGQGSTQYF
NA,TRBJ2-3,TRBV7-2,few,TGTGCCAGCAGCTTAGTTAGCGGCATAAGCACAGATACGCAGTATTTT,CASSLVSGISTDTQYF
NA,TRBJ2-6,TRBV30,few,TGTGCCTGGACGGGTGGGCCCGGGGCCAACGTCCTGACTTTC,CAWTGGPGANVLTF
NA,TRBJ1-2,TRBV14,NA,TGTGCCAGCAGCCTACACCTGGACCGGCCTGGTAGTGGCTACACCTTC,CASSLHLDRPGSGYTF
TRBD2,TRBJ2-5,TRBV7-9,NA,TGTGCCAGCAGCTTAGGTCTAGCGGTGGAAGAGACCCAGTACTTC,CASSLGLAVEETQYF
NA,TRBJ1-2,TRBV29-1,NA,TGCAGCGTTTACCAGGGGTCTGGCTACACCTTC,CSVYQGSGYTF
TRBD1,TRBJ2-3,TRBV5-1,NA,TGCGCCAGCAGCCAAAAATTGACAGGGCGCACAGATACGCAGTATTTT,CASSQKLTGRTDTQYF
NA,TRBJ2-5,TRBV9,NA,TGTGCCAGCAGCACCGGGATAGGGGAGGAGACCCAGTACTTC,CASSTGIGEETQYF
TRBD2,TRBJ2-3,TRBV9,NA,TGTGCCAGCAGCCTACCTAGCGGTTCTAACACAGATACGCAGTATTTT,CASSLPSGSNTDTQYF
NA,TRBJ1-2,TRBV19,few,TGTGCCAGCGGGTTGATGGACTATGGCTACACCTTC,CASGLMDYGYTF
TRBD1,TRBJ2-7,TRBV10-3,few,TGTGCCATCAGGGACCGGGACAGGACCTACGAGCAGTACTTC,CAIRDRDRTYEQYF
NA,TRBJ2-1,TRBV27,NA,TGTGCCAGCAGTTTATCTTTTCCAGGGGAGACCAATGAGCAGTTCTTC,CASSLSFPGETNEQFF
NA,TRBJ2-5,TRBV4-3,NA,TGCGCCAGCAGCCAACAAGCCGGGGCAGAGACCCAGTACTTC,CASSQQAGAETQYF
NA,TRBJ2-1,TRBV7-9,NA,TGTGCCAGCAGCTTAGGTCAGGGCTACAATGAGCAGTTCTTC,CASSLGQGYNEQFF
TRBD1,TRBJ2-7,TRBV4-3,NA,TGCGCCAGCAGCCAAGGGACAGGGGACCCCTACGAGCAGTACTTC,CASSQGTGDPYEQYF
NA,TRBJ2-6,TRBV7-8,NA,TGTGCCAGCAATAGACGGGGAGCTGGGGCCAACGTCCTGACTTTC,CASNRRGAGANVLTF
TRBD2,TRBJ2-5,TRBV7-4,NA,TGTGCCAGCCATCCCGCGGGGGGCAGGGAGACCCAGTACTTC,CASHPAGGRETQYF
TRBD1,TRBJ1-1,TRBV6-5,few,TGTGCCAGCAGTTACTTCGGCGGGACAGGCACTGAAGCTTTCTTT,CASSYFGGTGTEAFF
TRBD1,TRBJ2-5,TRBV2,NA,TGTGCCAGCAGCGGACAGGGTCAAGAGACCCAGTACTTC,CASSGQGQETQYF
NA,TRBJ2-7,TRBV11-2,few,TGTGCCAGCAGCTCCCGACAGGTCCTGGGTTACGAGCAGTACTTC,CASSSRQVLGYEQYF
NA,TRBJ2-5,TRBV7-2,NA,TGTGCCAGCAGCTTACTAGGGGGGCTTCGCGAGACCCAGTACTTC,CASSLLGGLRETQYF
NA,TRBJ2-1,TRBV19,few,TGTGCCAGTAGTATCTGGGGGCCGGGGGCCTACAATGAGCAGTTCTTC,CASSIWGPGAYNEQFF
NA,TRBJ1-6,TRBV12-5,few,TGTGCTAGTGGGCCCGAATCGGGGTCCCTCCACTTT,CASGPESGSLHF
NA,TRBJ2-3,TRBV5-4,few,TGTGCCAGCAGCTTGGACTACACAGATACGCAGTATTTT,CASSLDYTDTQYF
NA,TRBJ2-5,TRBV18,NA,TGTGCCAGCTCACCCTCAAGGACAGTACAAGAGACCCAGTACTTC,CASSPSRTVQETQYF